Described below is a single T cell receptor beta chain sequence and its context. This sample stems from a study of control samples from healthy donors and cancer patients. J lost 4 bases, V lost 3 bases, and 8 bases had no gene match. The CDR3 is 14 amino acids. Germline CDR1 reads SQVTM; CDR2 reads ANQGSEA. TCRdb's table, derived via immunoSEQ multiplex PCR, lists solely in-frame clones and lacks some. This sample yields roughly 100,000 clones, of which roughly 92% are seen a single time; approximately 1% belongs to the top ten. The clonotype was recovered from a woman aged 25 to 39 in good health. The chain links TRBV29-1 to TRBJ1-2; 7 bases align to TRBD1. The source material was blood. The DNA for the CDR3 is TGCAGCGTTGATGAGACAGGGCAGAGCTATGGCTACACCTTC. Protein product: CSVDETGQSYGYTF.